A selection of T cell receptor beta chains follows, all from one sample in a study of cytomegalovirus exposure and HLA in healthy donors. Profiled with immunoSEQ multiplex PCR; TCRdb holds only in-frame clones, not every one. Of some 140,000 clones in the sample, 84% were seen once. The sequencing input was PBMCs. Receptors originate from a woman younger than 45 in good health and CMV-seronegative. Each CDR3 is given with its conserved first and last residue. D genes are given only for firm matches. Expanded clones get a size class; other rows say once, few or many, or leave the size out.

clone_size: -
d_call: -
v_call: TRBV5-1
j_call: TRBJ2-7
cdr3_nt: TGCGCCAGCAGCTTGAGTAGGACTGACACCTACGAGCAGTACTTC
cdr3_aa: CASSLSRTDTYEQYF

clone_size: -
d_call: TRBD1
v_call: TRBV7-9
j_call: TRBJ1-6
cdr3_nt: TGTGCCAGCAGAAAAACAGGGGCCCGAATTGATCCGAATAATTCACCCCTCCACTTT
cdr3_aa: CASRKTGARIDPNNSPLHF

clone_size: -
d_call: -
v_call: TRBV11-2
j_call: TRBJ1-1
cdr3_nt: TGTGCCAGCAGATTCCTTGCAGGGTTTGTTTCGGACACTGAAGCTTTCTTT
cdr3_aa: CASRFLAGFVSDTEAFF

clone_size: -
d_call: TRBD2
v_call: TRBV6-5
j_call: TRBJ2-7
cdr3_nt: TGTGCCAGCAGTCCCGGGACTACCACCTACGAGCAGTACTTC
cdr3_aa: CASSPGTTTYEQYF

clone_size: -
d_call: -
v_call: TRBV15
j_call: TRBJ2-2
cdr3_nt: TGTGCCACCAGCACCGAGCCGGGGGTCGCCGGGGAGCTGTTTTTT
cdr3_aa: CATSTEPGVAGELFF

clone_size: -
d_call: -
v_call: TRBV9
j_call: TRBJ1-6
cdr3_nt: TGTGCCAGCAGCGTAGACGGTTATTCACCCCTCCACTTT
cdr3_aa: CASSVDGYSPLHF

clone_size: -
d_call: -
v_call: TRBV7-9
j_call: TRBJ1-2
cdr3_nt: TGTGCCAGCAGCACCGGACAGCAGTACCCCAGCTACACCTTC
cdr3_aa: CASSTGQQYPSYTF

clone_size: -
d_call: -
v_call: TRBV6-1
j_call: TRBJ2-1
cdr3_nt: TGTGCCAGCAGTGACAGGTACTCCTACAATGAGCAGTTCTTC
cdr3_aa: CASSDRYSYNEQFF

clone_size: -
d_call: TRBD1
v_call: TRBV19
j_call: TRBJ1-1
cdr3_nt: TGTGCCAGTAGTGCGACAGGGGGAAGGGCTGAAGCTTTCTTT
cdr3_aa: CASSATGGRAEAFF

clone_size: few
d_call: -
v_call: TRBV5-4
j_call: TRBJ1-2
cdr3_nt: TGTGCCAGCAGCTCCCAGGGTTTCTTATATGGCTACACCTTC
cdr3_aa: CASSSQGFLYGYTF

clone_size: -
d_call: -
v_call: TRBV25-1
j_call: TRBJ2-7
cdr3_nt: TGTGCCAGCAGTGAAACGGACACCTACGAGCAGTACTTC
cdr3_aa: CASSETDTYEQYF

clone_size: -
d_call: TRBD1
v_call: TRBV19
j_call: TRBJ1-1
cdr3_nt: TGTGCCAGCGGTGGACAGGCAAACACTGAAGCTTTCTTT
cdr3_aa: CASGGQANTEAFF

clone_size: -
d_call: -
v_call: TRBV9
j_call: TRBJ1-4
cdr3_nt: TGTGCCAGCAGCCTCGGGGACAAAAAACTGTTTTTT
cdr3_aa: CASSLGDKKLFF

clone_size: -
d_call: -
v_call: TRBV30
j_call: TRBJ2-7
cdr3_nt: TGTGCCTGGGAATCCCGGGACTTACCGATTTTC
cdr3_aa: CAWESRDLPIF

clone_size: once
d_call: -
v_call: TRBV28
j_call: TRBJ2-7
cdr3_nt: TGTGCCAGCAGTTTTTCGACTAGAAGGTACTTC
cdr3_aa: CASSFSTRRYF

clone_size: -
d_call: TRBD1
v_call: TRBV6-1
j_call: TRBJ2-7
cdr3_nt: TGTGCCAGCAGTGAACAAGGGACAGCCTACGAGCAGTACTTC
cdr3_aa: CASSEQGTAYEQYF

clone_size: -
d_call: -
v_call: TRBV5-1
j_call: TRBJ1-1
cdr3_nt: TGCGCCAGCAGCTTGGGACACAACACTGAAGCTTTCTTT
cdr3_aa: CASSLGHNTEAFF

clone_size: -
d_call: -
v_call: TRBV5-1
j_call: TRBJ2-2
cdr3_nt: TGCGCCAGCAGCTTGGCAGGGGCGGGTACCGGGGAGCTGTTTTTT
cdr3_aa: CASSLAGAGTGELFF

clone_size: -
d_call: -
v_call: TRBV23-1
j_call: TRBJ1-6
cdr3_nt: TGCGCCAGCAGTCAATCGGTCGGAGGCCCTTGGGAGAGCTCCTATAATTCACCCCTCCACTTT
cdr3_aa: CASSQSVGGPWESSYNSPLHF

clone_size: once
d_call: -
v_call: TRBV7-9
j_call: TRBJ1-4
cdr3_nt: TGTGCCAGCAGCTTAGGACTAGGTAATGAAAAACTGTTTTTT
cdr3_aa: CASSLGLGNEKLFF

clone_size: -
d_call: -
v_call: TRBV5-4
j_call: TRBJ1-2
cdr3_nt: TGTGCCAGCAGCATCCTAGCCGTACAGAACTATGGCTACACCTTC
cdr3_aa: CASSILAVQNYGYTF

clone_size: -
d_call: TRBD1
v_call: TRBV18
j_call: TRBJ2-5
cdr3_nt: TGTGCCAGCTCACCGCGACAGGGAAACCAAGAGACCCAGTACTTC
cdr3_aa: CASSPRQGNQETQYF

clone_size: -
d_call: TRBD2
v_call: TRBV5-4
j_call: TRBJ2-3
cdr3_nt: TGTGCCAGCAGCCCAGCGGGGGCGAGCACAGATACGCAGTATTTT
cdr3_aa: CASSPAGASTDTQYF

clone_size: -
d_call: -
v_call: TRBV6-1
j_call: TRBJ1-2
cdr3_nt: TGTGCCAGCTCTCGGGGTATTGGGGTATATGGCTACACCTTC
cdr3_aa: CASSRGIGVYGYTF

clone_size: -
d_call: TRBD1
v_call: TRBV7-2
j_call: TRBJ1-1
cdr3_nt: TGTGCCAGCAGCCCTACCCACAGGGGGTTCGGCACTGAAGCTTTCTTT
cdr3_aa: CASSPTHRGFGTEAFF

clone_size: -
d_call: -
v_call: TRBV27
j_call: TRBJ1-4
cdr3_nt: TGTGCCAGCAGTTTAGATGGCAGTGCACATGAAAAACTGTTTTTT
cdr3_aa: CASSLDGSAHEKLFF

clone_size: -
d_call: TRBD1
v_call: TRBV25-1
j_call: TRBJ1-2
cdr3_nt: TGTGCCAGCAGTGAATGGGGCAGGGGGCAAGGCTACACCTTC
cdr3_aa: CASSEWGRGQGYTF

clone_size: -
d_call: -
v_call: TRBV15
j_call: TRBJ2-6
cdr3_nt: TGTGCCACCAGCAGAGATCCCCAACTCTCTGGGGCCAACGTCCTGACTTTC
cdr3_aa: CATSRDPQLSGANVLTF

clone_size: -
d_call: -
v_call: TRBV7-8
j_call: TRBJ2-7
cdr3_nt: TGTGCCAGCAGCTCCCGGACAGCCTACGAGCAGTACTTC
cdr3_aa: CASSSRTAYEQYF

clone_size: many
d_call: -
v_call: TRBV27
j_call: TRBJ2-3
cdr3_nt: TGTGCCAGCAAATACGACAGGTACACAGATACGCAGTATTTT
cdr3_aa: CASKYDRYTDTQYF

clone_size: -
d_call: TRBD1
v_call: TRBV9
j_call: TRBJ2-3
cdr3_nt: TGTGCCAGCAGCGCACAAGACAGGGGCTGGACAGATACGCAGTATTTT
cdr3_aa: CASSAQDRGWTDTQYF

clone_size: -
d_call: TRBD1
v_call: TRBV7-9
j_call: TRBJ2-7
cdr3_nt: TGTGCCAGCAGCTACTCCGGGACAGGTTTGGACGAGCAGTACTTC
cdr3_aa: CASSYSGTGLDEQYF

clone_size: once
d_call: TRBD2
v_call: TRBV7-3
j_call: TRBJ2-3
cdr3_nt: TGTGCCAGCAGCTTAAGGAGCGGGGGGCACGCTAGCACAGATACGCAGTATTTT
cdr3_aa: CASSLRSGGHASTDTQYF

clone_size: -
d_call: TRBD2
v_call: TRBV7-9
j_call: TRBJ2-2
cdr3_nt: TGTGCCAGCAGCTTTCGGGAGGCCGGGGAGCTGTTTTTT
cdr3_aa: CASSFREAGELFF

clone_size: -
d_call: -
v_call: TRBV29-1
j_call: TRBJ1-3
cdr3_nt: TGCAGCGTTGAGACAGGCAACTCTGGAAACACCATATATTTT
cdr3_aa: CSVETGNSGNTIYF

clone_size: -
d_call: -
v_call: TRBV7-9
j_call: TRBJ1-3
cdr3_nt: TGTGCCAGCAGCTTTGACAGGATCTCTGGAAACACCATATATTTT
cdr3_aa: CASSFDRISGNTIYF

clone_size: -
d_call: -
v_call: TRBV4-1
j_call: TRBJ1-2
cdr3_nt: TGCGCCAGCAGCCAAGATGAGACAAATAGGGGCTATGGCTACACCTTC
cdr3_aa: CASSQDETNRGYGYTF

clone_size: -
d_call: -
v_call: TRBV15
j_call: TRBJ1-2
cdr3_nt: TGTGCCACCAGCAGAGATGAGGGAGGGCTTTGGGGCTACACCTTC
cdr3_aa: CATSRDEGGLWGYTF

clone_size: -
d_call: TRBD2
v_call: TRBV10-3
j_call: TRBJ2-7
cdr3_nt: TGTGCCACCGCGGGACTAGCGGGGTCCTACGAGCAGTACTTC
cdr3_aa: CATAGLAGSYEQYF

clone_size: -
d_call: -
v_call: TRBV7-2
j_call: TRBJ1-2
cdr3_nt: TGTGCCAGCAGCTTAGATGTTGGGGTACGGGGTGGCTACACCTTC
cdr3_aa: CASSLDVGVRGGYTF

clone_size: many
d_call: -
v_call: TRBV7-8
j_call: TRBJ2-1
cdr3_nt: TGTGCCAGCAGCTTAGCGGAACAGGGTTTAGGCAATGAGCAGTTCTTC
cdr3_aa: CASSLAEQGLGNEQFF

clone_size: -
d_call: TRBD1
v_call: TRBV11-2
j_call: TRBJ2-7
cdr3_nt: TGTGCCAGCAGCTTAGCGAGGACAGGGGGCGGCTACGAGCAGTACTTC
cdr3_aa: CASSLARTGGGYEQYF

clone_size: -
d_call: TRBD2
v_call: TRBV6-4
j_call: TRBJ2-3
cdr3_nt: TGTGCCAGCAGTTCCGGGACTAGCGGCACAGATACGCAGTATTTT
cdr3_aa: CASSSGTSGTDTQYF

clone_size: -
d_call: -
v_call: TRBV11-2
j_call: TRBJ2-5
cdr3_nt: TGTGCCAGCAGCCAAGACGCGGTAGGGACCCAGTACTTC
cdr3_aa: CASSQDAVGTQYF

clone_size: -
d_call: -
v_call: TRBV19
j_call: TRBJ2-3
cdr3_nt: TGTGCCAGTAGGGTGACAGGCACAGATACGCAGTATTTT
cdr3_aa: CASRVTGTDTQYF

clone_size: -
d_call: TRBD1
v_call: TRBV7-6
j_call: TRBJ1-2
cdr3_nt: TGTGCCAGCAGCTTAGGGACAGGGGGTGGCTACACCTTC
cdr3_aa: CASSLGTGGGYTF

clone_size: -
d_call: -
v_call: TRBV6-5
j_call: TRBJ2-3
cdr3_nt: TGTGCCAGCAGTTACTCCCGGGGGAGCACAGATACGCAGTATTTT
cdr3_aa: CASSYSRGSTDTQYF